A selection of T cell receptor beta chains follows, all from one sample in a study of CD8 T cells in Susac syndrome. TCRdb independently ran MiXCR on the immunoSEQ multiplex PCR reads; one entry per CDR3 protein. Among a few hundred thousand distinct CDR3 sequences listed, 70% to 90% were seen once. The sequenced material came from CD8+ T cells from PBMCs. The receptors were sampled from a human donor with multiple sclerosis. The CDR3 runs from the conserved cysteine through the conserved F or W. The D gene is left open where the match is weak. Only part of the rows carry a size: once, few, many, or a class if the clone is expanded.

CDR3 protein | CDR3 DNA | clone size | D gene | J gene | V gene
CASSPNRDGYTF | TGTGCCAGCAGCCCCAACAGGGATGGCTACACCTTC | - | - | TRBJ1-2 | TRBV9
CAWRSWENTEAFF | TGTGCCTGGAGAAGTTGGGAGAACACTGAAGCTTTCTTT | - | - | TRBJ1-1 | TRBV30
CASSPSSGEAYNEQFF | TGTGCCAGCAGTCCTTCTAGCGGGGAAGCCTACAATGAGCAGTTCTTC | - | TRBD2 | TRBJ2-1 | TRBV27
CASSLSTNYEQYF | TGTGCCAGCAGCTTATCCACCAACTACGAGCAGTACTTC | - | - | TRBJ2-7 | TRBV7-9
CASSQVPQYEKLFF | TGCGCCAGCAGCCAAGTTCCGCAGTACGAAAAACTGTTTTTT | - | - | TRBJ1-4 | TRBV4-1
CAWSVAAWGENGYTF | TGTGCCTGGAGTGTCGCAGCTTGGGGTGAAAATGGCTACACCTTC | - | - | TRBJ1-2 | TRBV30
CSVDERGNEQFF | TGCAGCGTTGATGAGCGGGGTAATGAGCAGTTCTTC | - | TRBD2 | TRBJ2-1 | TRBV29-1
CASSLPQGTGEQFF | TGTGCCAGCAGCCTACCGCAGGGCACGGGTGAGCAGTTCTTC | - | - | TRBJ2-1 | TRBV4-2
CASSSGTLYGYTF | TGTGCCAGTTCGTCCGGGACACTTTATGGCTACACCTTC | - | - | TRBJ1-2 | TRBV19
CASSFLRGAISYEQYF | TGTGCCAGCAGTTTCCTCCGAGGGGCTATCTCCTACGAGCAGTACTTC | - | - | TRBJ2-7 | TRBV7-9
CASSFGQSYEQYF | TGTGCCAGCAGTTTTGGTCAATCCTACGAGCAGTACTTC | many | - | TRBJ2-7 | TRBV28
CSARVGGELFF | TGCAGTGCTAGAGTCGGGGGGGAGCTGTTTTTT | - | - | TRBJ2-2 | TRBV20-1
CASSILWGQGNDEQFF | TGTGCCAGTAGTATTCTCTGGGGACAGGGGAACGATGAGCAGTTCTTC | - | TRBD1 | TRBJ2-1 | TRBV19
CASSQGAGGFSTEAFF | TGCGCCAGCAGCCAAGGGGCAGGGGGATTTAGCACTGAAGCTTTCTTT | - | TRBD1 | TRBJ1-1 | TRBV4-3
CASSYGWPDTQYF | TGTGCCAGCAGTTACGGGTGGCCAGATACGCAGTATTTT | - | - | TRBJ2-3 | TRBV6-2/TRBV6-3
CASVSWDIAGGALLNEQFF | TGTGCCAGCGTAAGTTGGGATATAGCGGGAGGGGCACTCCTCAATGAGCAGTTCTTC | - | TRBD2 | TRBJ2-1 | TRBV12-3/TRBV12-4
CASAPDFSGNTIYF | TGTGCCAGCGCACCGGATTTCTCTGGAAACACCATATATTTT | - | - | TRBJ1-3 | TRBV11-2
CASSVDGRNNSPLHF | TGTGCCAGCAGCGTAGACGGCAGGAATAATTCACCCCTCCACTTT | - | - | TRBJ1-6 | TRBV9
CASSLGTAQYF | TGTGCCAGCAGTTTAGGGACCGCCCAGTACTTC | - | - | TRBJ2-5 | TRBV27
CASGLGIYEQYF | TGTGCCAGCGGGCTCGGAATCTACGAGCAGTACTTC | - | - | TRBJ2-7 | TRBV12-3/TRBV12-4
CASSGKQSRYNEQFF | TGTGCCAGCAGTGGAAAACAGTCCCGCTACAATGAGCAGTTCTTC | - | - | TRBJ2-1 | TRBV2
CASSVGKGQGYNEQFF | TGTGCCAGCAGCGTAGGAAAAGGACAGGGCTACAATGAGCAGTTCTTC | - | TRBD1 | TRBJ2-1 | TRBV9
CSAPTRGEQFF | TGCAGTGCTCCTACTAGGGGTGAGCAGTTCTTC | - | - | TRBJ2-1 | TRBV20-1
CAWSLGGANVLTF | TGTGCCTGGAGTTTAGGTGGGGCCAACGTCCTGACTTTC | - | - | TRBJ2-6 | TRBV30
CASSRMGRPFQYF | TGTGCCAGCAGCCGGATGGGACGACCCTTTCAGTACTTC | - | - | TRBJ2-7 | TRBV14
CASPRGGGINEQFF | TGTGCCAGCCCTAGGGGAGGCGGGATAAATGAGCAGTTCTTC | - | - | TRBJ2-1 | TRBV2
CASRPTGGTEAFF | TGTGCCAGCAGGCCCACAGGGGGGACTGAAGCTTTCTTT | - | TRBD1 | TRBJ1-1 | TRBV2
CASSHRDRVYSPLHF | TGTGCCAGCAGTCACCGGGACAGGGTATATTCACCCCTCCACTTT | - | TRBD1 | TRBJ1-6 | TRBV12-3/TRBV12-4
CASSLTSEADTQYF | TGTGCCAGCAGTTTGACTAGTGAGGCCGATACGCAGTATTTT | - | - | TRBJ2-3 | TRBV27
CASSSGIESYNEQFF | TGTGCCAGCAGCTCAGGGATCGAATCCTACAATGAGCAGTTCTTC | - | - | TRBJ2-1 | TRBV6-4
CASSPLATNEKLFF | TGTGCCAGCAGTCCCCTTGCAACTAATGAAAAACTGTTTTTT | few | - | TRBJ1-4 | TRBV28
CASSFGTGEQFF | TGTGCCAGCAGCTTCGGAACAGGAGAGCAGTTCTTC | - | - | TRBJ2-1 | TRBV5-4
CASSGNSYEQYF | TGTGCCAGTAGCGGGAACTCCTACGAGCAGTACTTC | - | TRBD2 | TRBJ2-7 | TRBV6-1
CASSLISGRGGGTDTQYF | TGTGCCAGCAGCTTAATCAGCGGGAGGGGAGGTGGCACAGATACGCAGTATTTT | - | TRBD2 | TRBJ2-3 | TRBV7-2
CASSRWAGLYNEQFF | TGTGCCAGCAGTCGGTGGGCGGGCTTATACAATGAGCAGTTCTTC | - | - | TRBJ2-1 | TRBV27
CASSLFSSTDTQYF | TGTGCCAGCAGCTTATTTTCGAGCACAGATACGCAGTATTTT | - | - | TRBJ2-3 | TRBV7-6
CASSAPAGEDEQFF | TGTGCCAGCAGCGCTCCGGCCGGCGAAGATGAGCAGTTCTTC | - | - | TRBJ2-1 | TRBV9
CASSETGWGETQYF | TGTGCCAGCAGTGAAACAGGATGGGGGGAGACCCAGTACTTC | - | - | TRBJ2-5 | TRBV25-1
CASSVAGHLTDTQYF | TGTGCCAGCAGCGTTGCGGGACACCTCACAGATACGCAGTATTTT | - | - | TRBJ2-3 | TRBV9
CASKRQGTYEQYF | TGTGCCAGCAAGCGACAGGGAACCTACGAGCAGTACTTC | - | TRBD1 | TRBJ2-7 | TRBV7-9
CASSSYHPLASEEQFF | TGTGCCAGCAGTTCATACCACCCTCTAGCGTCTGAGGAGCAGTTCTTC | - | - | TRBJ2-1 | TRBV28
CATSDLQGAPSTF | TGTGCCACCAGTGATTTGCAAGGGGCTCCCTCTACTTTT | - | - | TRBJ2-3 | TRBV24-1
CASTGGLAGVAQYF | TGTGCCAGCACCGGTGGGCTAGCGGGAGTTGCGCAGTATTTT | - | TRBD2 | TRBJ2-3 | TRBV3-1
CASTPAGGTDTQYF | TGTGCCAGCACCCCAGCGGGGGGCACAGATACGCAGTATTTT | - | TRBD2 | TRBJ2-3 | TRBV12-3/TRBV12-4
CASRDFGTGSEQYF | TGTGCCAGCAGGGACTTCGGGACAGGGTCCGAGCAGTACTTC | - | TRBD1 | TRBJ2-7 | TRBV2
CASSPPGVVAFF | TGTGCCAGCAGCCCCCCAGGTGTCGTAGCTTTCTTT | once | - | TRBJ1-1 | TRBV7-9
CANERGNTIYF | TGTGCCAACGAGCGGGGAAACACCATATATTTT | - | - | TRBJ1-3 | TRBV12-3/TRBV12-4
CASTLGTYEQYF | TGTGCCAGCACTCTTGGCACCTACGAGCAGTACTTC | - | - | TRBJ2-7 | TRBV12-3/TRBV12-4
CASSPYGRQGAEQFF | TGCGCCAGCAGCCCCTACGGGAGACAGGGGGCAGAGCAGTTCTTC | - | TRBD1 | TRBJ2-1 | TRBV4-3
CSVEAPEVNIQYF | TGCAGCGTTGAAGCCCCAGAGGTGAACATTCAGTACTTC | - | - | TRBJ2-4 | TRBV29-1
CASSSAGQNYGYTF | TGTGCCAGCAGCTCCGCCGGACAGAACTATGGCTACACCTTC | - | - | TRBJ1-2 | TRBV7-2
CASSLAGRTGGSGYTF | TGTGCCAGCAGCTTGGCCGGGAGGACAGGGGGATCTGGCTACACCTTC | - | TRBD1 | TRBJ1-2 | TRBV5-5
CASSARGTLRDTQYF | TGCGCCAGCAGCGCCCGTGGTACTCTCAGAGATACGCAGTATTTT | - | - | TRBJ2-3 | TRBV5-1
CASSLGLMETNYGYTF | TGTGCCAGCAGCTTAGGCCTTATGGAGACTAACTATGGCTACACCTTC | - | - | TRBJ1-2 | TRBV7-9